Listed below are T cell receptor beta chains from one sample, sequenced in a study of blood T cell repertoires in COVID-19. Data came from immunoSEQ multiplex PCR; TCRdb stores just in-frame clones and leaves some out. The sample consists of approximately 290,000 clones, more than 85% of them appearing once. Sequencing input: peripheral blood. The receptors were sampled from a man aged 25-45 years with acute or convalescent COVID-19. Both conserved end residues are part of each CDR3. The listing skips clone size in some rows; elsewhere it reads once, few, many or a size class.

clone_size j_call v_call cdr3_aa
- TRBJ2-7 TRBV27 CASSFHQNYEQYF
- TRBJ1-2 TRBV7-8 CASSLSPTANYGYTF
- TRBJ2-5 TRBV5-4 CASSLDRKETQYF
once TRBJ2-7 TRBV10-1 CASSDASGLYEQYF
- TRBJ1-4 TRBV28 CASSSSTNEKLFF
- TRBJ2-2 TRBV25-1 CASSDRGGRNTGELFF
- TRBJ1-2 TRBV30 CAWTRAGGLLGYTF
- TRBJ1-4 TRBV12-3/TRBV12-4 CASSFGQYEKLFF
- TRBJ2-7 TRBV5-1 CASSLGGTVYEQYF
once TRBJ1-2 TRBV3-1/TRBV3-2 CASSSTAPGQGNYGYTF
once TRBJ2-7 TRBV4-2 CASSQLPGQGRTYEQYF
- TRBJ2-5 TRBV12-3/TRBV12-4 CASSKLAKETQYF
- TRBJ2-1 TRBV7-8 CASSVGGGSNEQFF
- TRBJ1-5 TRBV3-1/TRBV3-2 CASSYRNQPQHF
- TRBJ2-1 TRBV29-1 CSAGTSGTYNEQFF
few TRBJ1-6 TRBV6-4 CASSAYDRGVSPLHF
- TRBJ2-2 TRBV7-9 CASSLRVELFF
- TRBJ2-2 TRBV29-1 CSVGGRWGQTGELFF
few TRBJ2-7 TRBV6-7 CASSYGTGGWEQYF
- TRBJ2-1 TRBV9 CASGRLVHEQFF
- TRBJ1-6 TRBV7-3 CASAGQKNSPLHF
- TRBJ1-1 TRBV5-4 CASSLDRGLEAFF
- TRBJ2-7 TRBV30 CAWRRREGSREQYF
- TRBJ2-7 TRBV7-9 CASSPAGGREFGEQYF
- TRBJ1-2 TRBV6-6 CASRGQGENYGYTF
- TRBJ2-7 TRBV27 CASSAGTGLEQYF
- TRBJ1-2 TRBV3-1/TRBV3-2 CASSLFTGIYGYTF
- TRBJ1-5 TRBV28 CASSEGTSSNQPQHF
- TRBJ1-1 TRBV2 CASHRDRVFDTEAFF
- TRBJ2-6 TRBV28 CASSRKRHQSSGANVLTF
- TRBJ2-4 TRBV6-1 CASSEAFRTGQNIQYF
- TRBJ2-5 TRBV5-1 CASSLSRGFGETQYF
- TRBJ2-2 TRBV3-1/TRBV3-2 CASSPAGGTGELFF
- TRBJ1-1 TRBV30 CAWSVRGGNTEAFF
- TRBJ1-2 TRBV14 CASSPRGANYGYTF
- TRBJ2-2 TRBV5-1 CASSLDTGDTGELFF
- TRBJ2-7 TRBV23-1 CASSQGLTVGDEQYF
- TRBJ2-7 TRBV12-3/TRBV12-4 CASSLAPGEQYF
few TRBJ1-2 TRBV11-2 CASSLVWAALDGYTF
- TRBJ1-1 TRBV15 CATSRDPGGTDEAFF
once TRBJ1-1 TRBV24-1 CATSDEGPGGRTEAFF
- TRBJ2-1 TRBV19 CASSIEGLGLYNEQFF
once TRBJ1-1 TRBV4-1 CASSLPGQQNTEAFF
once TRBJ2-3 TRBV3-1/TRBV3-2 CASSQGGTTQYF
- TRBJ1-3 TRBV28 CASSLRTGSNSGNTIYF
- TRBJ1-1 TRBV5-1 CASSPEQGFTEAFF
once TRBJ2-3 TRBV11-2 CASSTGTDTQYF
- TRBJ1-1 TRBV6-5 CASTVSNTEAFF
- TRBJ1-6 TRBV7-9 CASSSTGYLSPLHF
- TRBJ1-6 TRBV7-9 CASSGTGTGRSPLHF
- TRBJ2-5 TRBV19 CASSIRPPGRQGARETQYF